A selection of T cell receptor beta chains follows, all from one sample in a study of identical twins. TCRdb redid the calling of the 5' RACE reads with MiXCR, one entry per CDR3 protein. The table records about 810,000 distinct CDR3 sequences, roughly an eighth of them present only once. These data were also reused for a study on yellow fever vaccine responses in identical twins.

The specimen sequenced was PBMCs. These receptors were taken from a woman younger than 30 in good health. Both conserved end residues are part of each CDR3. A D gene is named only where the DNA matches it firmly. Clone size, where shown, is once, few, many, or a class for clones that have expanded.

J gene: TRBJ1-2; V gene: TRBV12-3/TRBV12-4; clone size: few; D gene: -; CDR3 DNA: TGTGCCAGCAGTACTGCCGGGGCTCTTTGGCACTATGGCTACACCTTC; CDR3 protein: CASSTAGALWHYGYTF
J gene: TRBJ1-6; V gene: TRBV2; clone size: few; D gene: -; CDR3 DNA: TGTGCCAGCCGCGGACTCGACGGTAATTCACCCCTCCACTTT; CDR3 protein: CASRGLDGNSPLHF
J gene: TRBJ1-1; V gene: TRBV4-1; clone size: -; D gene: -; CDR3 DNA: TGCGCCAGCAGCCAAGATGGTTCAGGCTACAGCAACACTGAAGCTTTCTTT; CDR3 protein: CASSQDGSGYSNTEAFF
J gene: TRBJ1-2; V gene: TRBV20-1; clone size: many; D gene: -; CDR3 DNA: TGCAGTGCTGCCCGCCTACCCAACTATGGCTACACCTTC; CDR3 protein: CSAARLPNYGYTF
J gene: TRBJ2-3; V gene: TRBV5-1; clone size: few; D gene: TRBD2; CDR3 DNA: TGCGCCAGCAGCCACAATAGCGGGGGGAGCACAGATACGCAGTATTTT; CDR3 protein: CASSHNSGGSTDTQYF
J gene: TRBJ1-3; V gene: TRBV5-1; clone size: few; D gene: -; CDR3 DNA: TGCGCCAGCAGCTTTAGCCCGGGTGTAGTTGGAAACACCATATATTTT; CDR3 protein: CASSFSPGVVGNTIYF
J gene: TRBJ1-1; V gene: TRBV12-3/TRBV12-4; clone size: -; D gene: -; CDR3 DNA: TGTGCCAGCAGTTTAACACGAGCTGAAGCTTTCTTT; CDR3 protein: CASSLTRAEAFF
J gene: TRBJ2-1; V gene: TRBV27; clone size: -; D gene: -; CDR3 DNA: TGTGCCAGCGCTCGGGGCAGCAGCTCCTACAATGAGCAGTTCTTC; CDR3 protein: CASARGSSSYNEQFF
J gene: TRBJ1-1; V gene: TRBV6-2/TRBV6-3; clone size: many; D gene: TRBD1; CDR3 DNA: TGTGCCAGCAGTTATTTTTCGGGACAGGGTAGTATTCCGCTCATGAACACTGAAGCTTTCTTT; CDR3 protein: CASSYFSGQGSIPLMNTEAFF
J gene: TRBJ1-1; V gene: TRBV3-1; clone size: few; D gene: -; CDR3 DNA: TGTGCCAGCACCAAGACCGAAAACACTGAAGCTTTCTTT; CDR3 protein: CASTKTENTEAFF
J gene: TRBJ2-7; V gene: TRBV6-5; clone size: few; D gene: -; CDR3 DNA: TGTGCCAGCAGTTCCGTAAGAGGGGAGCAGTACTTC; CDR3 protein: CASSSVRGEQYF
J gene: TRBJ1-4; V gene: TRBV13; clone size: few; D gene: -; CDR3 DNA: TGTGCCAGCAGCTTCAAAACACAGGCCTGGGACGAAAAACTGTTTTTT; CDR3 protein: CASSFKTQAWDEKLFF
J gene: TRBJ1-1; V gene: TRBV10-2; clone size: -; D gene: TRBD1; CDR3 DNA: TGCGCCACAGAGGACAGGCGAAACACTGAAGCTTTCTTT; CDR3 protein: CATEDRRNTEAFF
J gene: TRBJ2-1; V gene: TRBV5-1; clone size: few; D gene: -; CDR3 DNA: TGCGCCAGCAGCTCTTCCTCTGCGGGAAACTACAATGAGCAGTTCTTC; CDR3 protein: CASSSSSAGNYNEQFF
J gene: TRBJ2-2; V gene: TRBV24-1; clone size: -; D gene: -; CDR3 DNA: TGTGCCACCAGTGGTCCCCCGGGCGGGGAGCTGTTTTTT; CDR3 protein: CATSGPPGGELFF
J gene: TRBJ1-4; V gene: TRBV5-6; clone size: few; D gene: -; CDR3 DNA: TGTGCCAGCAGCTACTACACCGAAAAACTGTTTTTT; CDR3 protein: CASSYYTEKLFF
J gene: TRBJ2-3; V gene: TRBV7-2; clone size: many; D gene: TRBD2; CDR3 DNA: TGTGCCAGCAGCTTACTAGCGGGAGTAGGAGATACGCAGTATTTT; CDR3 protein: CASSLLAGVGDTQYF
J gene: TRBJ2-2; V gene: TRBV12-3/TRBV12-4; clone size: -; D gene: TRBD2; CDR3 DNA: TGTGCCAGCAGTTTTTTGGGAGGGACGGCCGGGGAGCTGTTTTTT; CDR3 protein: CASSFLGGTAGELFF
J gene: TRBJ2-3; V gene: TRBV27; clone size: -; D gene: -; CDR3 DNA: TGTGCCAGCAGTTATGAGGGCACAGATACGCAGTATTTT; CDR3 protein: CASSYEGTDTQYF
J gene: TRBJ1-2; V gene: TRBV6-5; clone size: -; D gene: -; CDR3 DNA: TGTGCCAGCCGGGACACAAACTATGGCTACACCTTC; CDR3 protein: CASRDTNYGYTF
J gene: TRBJ2-7; V gene: TRBV10-3; clone size: few; D gene: -; CDR3 DNA: TGTGCCATCAGTGAGTCAGACGGGTCCCCCTACGAGCAGTACTTC; CDR3 protein: CAISESDGSPYEQYF
J gene: TRBJ2-7; V gene: TRBV29-1; clone size: many; D gene: TRBD1; CDR3 DNA: TGCAGCGTCCTTTCGGACAGGGTCTCCTACGAGCAGTACTTC; CDR3 protein: CSVLSDRVSYEQYF
J gene: TRBJ2-5; V gene: TRBV5-1; clone size: -; D gene: TRBD1; CDR3 DNA: TGCGCCAGCAGCTTGGAGGTACGAGGGGGCCGGGCCCTGGAGACCCAGTACTTC; CDR3 protein: CASSLEVRGGRALETQYF
J gene: TRBJ2-2; V gene: TRBV3-1; clone size: -; D gene: TRBD2; CDR3 DNA: TGTGCCAGCGGCCAAGATGAGCTAGCGGAGCTCACCGGGGAGCTGTTTTTT; CDR3 protein: CASGQDELAELTGELFF
J gene: TRBJ2-3; V gene: TRBV20-1; clone size: few; D gene: TRBD2; CDR3 DNA: TGCAGTGCTGGATTAGCGGGAGTAGGGGCAGATACGCAGTATTTT; CDR3 protein: CSAGLAGVGADTQYF
J gene: TRBJ2-7; V gene: TRBV6-2/TRBV6-3; clone size: -; D gene: TRBD2; CDR3 DNA: TGTGCCAGCAGTTCCCGGACTAGCGGGAGGGACTACGAGCAGTACTTC; CDR3 protein: CASSSRTSGRDYEQYF
J gene: TRBJ2-2; V gene: TRBV25-1; clone size: many; D gene: TRBD2; CDR3 DNA: TGTGCCAGCGTGGCGGGGGGGCTCTACACCGGGGAGCTGTTTTTT; CDR3 protein: CASVAGGLYTGELFF
J gene: TRBJ2-7; V gene: TRBV29-1; clone size: -; D gene: -; CDR3 DNA: TGCAGCGTTCAGCTGGACGGACCCTCCTACGAGCAGTACTTC; CDR3 protein: CSVQLDGPSYEQYF
J gene: TRBJ2-5; V gene: TRBV7-6; clone size: -; D gene: TRBD2; CDR3 DNA: TGTGCCAGCAGCTTAGTGGCGACGGGAGGCGGGACCCAGTACTTC; CDR3 protein: CASSLVATGGGTQYF
J gene: TRBJ2-1; V gene: TRBV20-1; clone size: few; D gene: TRBD2; CDR3 DNA: TGCAGTGCCCCCCCTTCCGGCGGGAGCTCCTACAATGAGCAGTTCTTC; CDR3 protein: CSAPPSGGSSYNEQFF
J gene: TRBJ1-2; V gene: TRBV6-2/TRBV6-3; clone size: many; D gene: -; CDR3 DNA: TGTGCCAGCAGTTACGAAAGGGGTCGTGGCTACACCTTC; CDR3 protein: CASSYERGRGYTF
J gene: TRBJ2-1; V gene: TRBV20-1; clone size: -; D gene: TRBD1; CDR3 DNA: TGCAGTGCTCCCAAACCCGGGACAGGGGGCAGGGGTGAGCAGTTCTTC; CDR3 protein: CSAPKPGTGGRGEQFF
J gene: TRBJ1-1; V gene: TRBV4-1; clone size: -; D gene: -; CDR3 DNA: TGCGCCAGCAGCCAAGCCCCTACGAGCGGGGACACTGAAGCTTTCTTT; CDR3 protein: CASSQAPTSGDTEAFF
J gene: TRBJ2-1; V gene: TRBV3-1; clone size: few; D gene: TRBD2; CDR3 DNA: TGTGCCAGCAGCCGTGCTAGCGGGAGTCACAATGAGCAGTTCTTC; CDR3 protein: CASSRASGSHNEQFF
J gene: TRBJ1-4; V gene: TRBV14; clone size: -; D gene: TRBD1; CDR3 DNA: TGTGCCAGCAGCCAAGGACAGGGTCCTGAAAAACTGTTTTTT; CDR3 protein: CASSQGQGPEKLFF
J gene: TRBJ1-1; V gene: TRBV12-3/TRBV12-4; clone size: few; D gene: -; CDR3 DNA: TGTGCCAGCAGTTTTTCTCCAGGAAACACTGAAGCTTTCTTT; CDR3 protein: CASSFSPGNTEAFF
J gene: TRBJ2-7; V gene: TRBV27; clone size: many; D gene: -; CDR3 DNA: TGTGCCAGCAGTTCCCCGACATCTTCCTACGAGCAGTACTTC; CDR3 protein: CASSSPTSSYEQYF
J gene: TRBJ1-2; V gene: TRBV5-1; clone size: few; D gene: TRBD1; CDR3 DNA: TGCGCCAGCAGCTTGGAATCAGGGGGTCGCTATGGCTACACCTTC; CDR3 protein: CASSLESGGRYGYTF
J gene: TRBJ2-2; V gene: TRBV10-3; clone size: -; D gene: TRBD1; CDR3 DNA: TGTGCCGTGACAGGGACGGGGAACACCGGGGAGCTGTTTTTT; CDR3 protein: CAVTGTGNTGELFF
J gene: TRBJ2-1; V gene: TRBV6-1; clone size: -; D gene: TRBD2; CDR3 DNA: TGTGCCAGCAGCGGACTAGCGGGGAACTACAATGAGCAGTTCTTC; CDR3 protein: CASSGLAGNYNEQFF
J gene: TRBJ1-5; V gene: TRBV9; clone size: few; D gene: -; CDR3 DNA: TGTGCCAGCAGCGTAGGGGTGGGGATGGGGCAGCCCCAGCATTTT; CDR3 protein: CASSVGVGMGQPQHF
J gene: TRBJ1-6; V gene: TRBV4-1; clone size: few; D gene: -; CDR3 DNA: TGCGCCAGCAGCCAAGAGGTCGCAGGGCGAAGTTCACCCCTCCACTTT; CDR3 protein: CASSQEVAGRSSPLHF
J gene: TRBJ2-4; V gene: TRBV13; clone size: -; D gene: -; CDR3 DNA: TGTGCCAGCAGCTCCGAACAGGTTCCTTACATTCAGTACTTC; CDR3 protein: CASSSEQVPYIQYF
J gene: TRBJ2-7; V gene: TRBV6-5; clone size: -; D gene: TRBD1; CDR3 DNA: TGTGCCAGCAGTTACTCTGGGACAGCAAGGCCCGAGCAGTACTTC; CDR3 protein: CASSYSGTARPEQYF
J gene: TRBJ1-6; V gene: TRBV4-1; clone size: few; D gene: TRBD1; CDR3 DNA: TGCGCCAGCAGTGAAAAGGGACAGTATAATTCACCCCTCCACTTT; CDR3 protein: CASSEKGQYNSPLHF
J gene: TRBJ2-3; V gene: TRBV5-6; clone size: few; D gene: TRBD2; CDR3 DNA: TGTGCCAGCAGCTTTCGGACTAGCGGGAGGGATACGCAGTATTTT; CDR3 protein: CASSFRTSGRDTQYF
J gene: TRBJ1-1; V gene: TRBV4-2; clone size: many; D gene: TRBD1; CDR3 DNA: TGTGCCAGCAGCCAGACCGGGACAGGGGGCGTTGAAGCTTTCTTT; CDR3 protein: CASSQTGTGGVEAFF
J gene: TRBJ2-2; V gene: TRBV4-1; clone size: few; D gene: -; CDR3 DNA: TGCGCCAGCAGCCCCCGGGCGGGCGGCGGGGAGCTGTTTTTT; CDR3 protein: CASSPRAGGGELFF
J gene: TRBJ1-4; V gene: TRBV6-5; clone size: few; D gene: -; CDR3 DNA: TGTGCCAGCAGTTACCAGGGTTCAACTAATGAAAAACTGTTTTTT; CDR3 protein: CASSYQGSTNEKLFF
J gene: TRBJ2-5; V gene: TRBV20-1; clone size: few; D gene: TRBD2; CDR3 DNA: TGCAGTGCTAGAGATCAGGCTAGCGGGAAAGAGACCCAGTACTTC; CDR3 protein: CSARDQASGKETQYF
J gene: TRBJ2-6; V gene: TRBV2; clone size: many; D gene: -; CDR3 DNA: TGTGCCAGCAGTGAAAAGAAATCTGGGGCCAACGTCCTGACTTTC; CDR3 protein: CASSEKKSGANVLTF
J gene: TRBJ1-2; V gene: TRBV12-3/TRBV12-4; clone size: many; D gene: TRBD1; CDR3 DNA: TGTGCCAGCAGAGGTCGACAGGGGTATGGCTACACCTTC; CDR3 protein: CASRGRQGYGYTF
J gene: TRBJ1-1; V gene: TRBV10-3; clone size: -; D gene: -; CDR3 DNA: TGTGCCATCAGTGAAAGGGGTGGGACGACTGAAGCTTTCTTT; CDR3 protein: CAISERGGTTEAFF
J gene: TRBJ1-1; V gene: TRBV20-1; clone size: -; D gene: -; CDR3 DNA: TGCAGTGCTAGCGATGTCGGCCAGAACACTGAAGCTTTCTTT; CDR3 protein: CSASDVGQNTEAFF
J gene: TRBJ2-3; V gene: TRBV20-1; clone size: -; D gene: -; CDR3 DNA: TGCAGTGCTAGGGTCTTTGGCACAGATACGCAGTATTTT; CDR3 protein: CSARVFGTDTQYF
J gene: TRBJ1-1; V gene: TRBV11-1; clone size: few; D gene: -; CDR3 DNA: TGTGCCAGCAGCCCAGAAGGCCCTGTTGGTGAAGCTTTCTTT; CDR3 protein: CASSPEGPVGEAFF
J gene: TRBJ2-1; V gene: TRBV7-9; clone size: few; D gene: -; CDR3 DNA: TGTGCCAGCAGCACTCAGGGAAGCTACAATGAGCAGTTCTTC; CDR3 protein: CASSTQGSYNEQFF
J gene: TRBJ2-1; V gene: TRBV7-6; clone size: -; D gene: TRBD2; CDR3 DNA: TGTGCCAGCATGCCTGTTGGTGGTAGCGGGAGGGCCTCCAATGAGCAGTTCTTC; CDR3 protein: CASMPVGGSGRASNEQFF